This TCR beta chain was sequenced during a study of PD-L1 blockade in urothelial cancer. The germline V gene has CDR1 SGHRS and CDR2 YFSETQ. The CDR3 extends over 16 amino acids. J was trimmed by 1 base and V by 4 bases; bases with no gene match: 4. Method: immunoSEQ multiplex PCR; TCRdb's copy keeps in-frame clones and lacks some. Of 70,000 to 75,000 clones detected, around 80% appear once; the ten largest clones hold roughly 4.5%. The TCR originated in a man in his 70s with urothelial cancer. The J gene is TRBJ1-6, the V gene TRBV5-1; 8 nucleotides line up with TRBD1. The sequenced sample was PBMCs, obtained around atezolizumab (anti-PD-L1) treatment. CDR3 in DNA: TGCGCCAGCAGCCCCGGGACAGGTTCCTATAATTCACCCCTCCACTTT. This translates into CASSPGTGSYNSPLHF.